Below are 32 T cell receptor beta chains sequenced from a single sample in a study of response to subunit inactivated influenza vaccine. In TCRdb, the RT-PCR reads were re-called with MiXCR into one record per CDR3 protein. The data contain 280,000 or so distinct CDR3 sequences, 21% of them singletons. Material: PBMCs from blood, obtained 21 months after vaccination. These receptors came from a man between 50 and 70 years old who received an inactivated influenza vaccine.

The chain is built from TRBV4-2 and TRBJ1-3; a weak D match, TRBD1 (6 bases). This CDR3 spans 14 amino acids. Germline V gives CDR1 LGHNA, CDR2 YNFKEQ. The V and J ends lost 5 bases and 0 bases respectively, with 8 bases between them. This CDR3 is CASSRGTSGNTIYF. DNA of the CDR3: TGTGCCAGCAGCAGGGGGACCTCTGGAAACACCATATATTTT.

This clonotype was seen more than once but under ten times. The chain is built from TRBV11-3 and TRBJ2-3; D is possibly TRBD2 (6 bases). Deletions cut 5 bases from V and 0 bases from J, with 12 bases between. The germline V gene encodes CDR1 SGHNT and CDR2 YENEEA. This CDR3 has 15 amino acids. The CDR3 nucleotides read TGTGCCAGCAGCCCAAATAGCGGTAGCACAGATACGCAGTATTTT. It codes for CASSPNSGSTDTQYF. Complete variable domain (other parts from reference TRBV11-3 and TRBJ2-3): EAGVVQSPRYKIIEKKQPVAFWCNPISGHNTLYWYLQNLGQGPELLIRYENEEAVDDSQLPKDRFSAERLKGVDSTLKIQPAELGDSAVYLCASSPNSGSTDTQYFGPGTRLTVL.

This chain joins TRBV10-3 and TRBJ2-2; D is possibly TRBD2 (5 bases). The CDR3 is 12 amino acids. Trimming cost V 4 bases and J 5 bases, with 5 bases left between them. Looked up from germline, CDR1 is ENHRY and CDR2 is SYGVKD. This CDR3 is CAISGRTGELFF. Here the CDR3 DNA reads TGTGCCATCAGTGGGAGGACCGGGGAGCTGTTTTTT.

This clonotype was recorded a few times. This rearrangement joins TRBV20-1 to TRBJ1-4; D is unclear. The V end lost 6 bases, the J end lost 4 bases, and 12 bases lay between the germline ends. In germline, CDR1 is DFQATT, CDR2 SNEGSKA (reference sequence). The CDR3 totals 13 residues. CDR3 nucleotides: TGCAGTGCGACCCAGAGGAGTAATGAAAAACTGTTTTTT. It specifies CSATQRSNEKLFF.

There are many counts of this clonotype. This chain connects TRBV4-3 to TRBJ1-5; no firm D call. V was trimmed by 0 bases and J by 7 bases, leaving 13 bases between them. The CDR3 extends over 15 amino acids. Germline loops: CDR1 LGHNA, CDR2 YSLEER. The CDR3 DNA is TGCGCCAGCAGCCAAGAGGCGACCGCGAGGCAGCCCCAGCATTTT. Its translation is CASSQEATARQPQHF.

This clonotype was counted only a few times. J is TRBJ1-1 and V is TRBV6-1; TRBD1 matches 9 bases. The CDR3 sequence is 14 residues long. The germline V gene encodes CDR1 MNHNS and CDR2 SASEGT. Trimming took 5 bases from V and 4 from J; bases not matched to a gene: 5. The CDR3 sequence: CASSTRDRVTEAFF. In DNA, the CDR3 is TGTGCCAGCAGTACCCGGGACAGGGTCACTGAAGCTTTCTTT.

This clonotype was seen ten or more times. The chain employs TRBV20-1 and TRBJ2-5, with D perhaps being TRBD1 or TRBD2 (5 bases each). In germline, CDR1 is DFQATT, CDR2 SNEGSKA (reference sequence). Trimming cost V 5 bases and J 2 bases, with 27 bases left between them. The CDR3 spans 18 residues. The CDR3 nucleotides read TGCAGTGCTTTATTCCCCCTCTTGGGGGACCGAAGTCAAGAGACCCAGTACTTC. Translation: CSALFPLLGDRSQETQYF.

This clonotype was counted many times. The chain couples TRBV19 to TRBJ1-5; D gene unclear. The germline V gene encodes CDR1 LNHDA and CDR2 SQIVND (reference sequence). The germline V and J ends were trimmed by 3 bases and 5 bases, with 5 bases remaining between them. This CDR3 contains 12 residues. CDR3 bases: TGTGCCAGTAGTATCCGGGATCAGCCCCAGCATTTT. It specifies CASSIRDQPQHF.

This clonotype was found a few times. The chain recombines TRBV20-1 with TRBJ1-5; 8 positions match TRBD1. The CDR3 has 15 residues. Germline V gene lookup returns CDR1 DFQATT and CDR2 SNEGSKA (reference sequence). Trimming took 7 bases from V and 3 from J; bases not matched to a gene: 11. The CDR3 loop is CSGALGTGANQPQHF. The DNA of the CDR3 is TGCAGTGGGGCACTCGGGACAGGTGCCAATCAGCCCCAGCATTTT.

This clonotype was counted between two and nine times. The chain joins TRBV9 to TRBJ2-7, with D possibly matching TRBD2 (7 bases). The ends were cut back, 0 bases at V and 0 bases at J, with 16 bases in the middle. In germline, CDR1 is SGDLS, CDR2 YYNGEE. There are 17 residues in the CDR3. In DNA form, the CDR3 reads TGTGCCAGCAGCGTAGGAGGACTAGGACAGCTCTCCTACGAGCAGTACTTC. Translated: CASSVGGLGQLSYEQYF.

This chain connects TRBV29-1 to TRBJ1-4; D is ambiguous. The CDR3 is 12 amino acids. Trimming shortened V by 7 bases and J by 5 bases, and 11 bases separated the two germline ends. Per the germline V gene, CDR1 is SQVTM and CDR2 is ANQGSEA. CDR3 protein: CSGSVHNEKLFF. CDR3 in DNA: TGCAGCGGCTCGGTCCACAATGAAAAACTGTTTTTT.

The CDR3 protein is CASSSERDLTSYEQYF. The CDR3 DNA sequence: TGTGCCAGCAGCTCGGAGCGGGACTTGACCTCCTACGAGCAGTACTTC. The V call is TRBV7-9, the J call TRBJ2-7, with TRBD2 identical over 7 bases. The CDR3 has 16 residues. Germline CDR1 reads SEHNR; CDR2 reads FQNEAQ (reference sequence). Losses at the gene ends were 4 bases for V and 0 bases for J; bases not matched to a gene: 9.

Ten or more counts support this clonotype. This chain connects TRBV11-2 to TRBJ1-6; 7 bases fit TRBD1. CDR1 is SGHAT and CDR2 is FQNNGV in the germline V gene. This CDR3 is built from 18 residues. V was pared by 2 bases and J by 7 bases, with 14 bases of the junction left unmatched. CDR3 region: CASSLYGVQGLWNSPLHF. CDR3 DNA sequence: TGTGCCAGCAGCTTATACGGGGTACAGGGGTTGTGGAATTCACCCCTCCACTTT.

The genes are TRBV28 and TRBJ2-7, with TRBD1 identical over 11 bases. The CDR3 has 15 residues. CDR1 and CDR2 (germline): MDHEN, SYDVKM. V lost 5 bases to trimming and J lost 8 bases; unmatched junction nucleotides: 11. The CDR3 protein is CASSPWDRGELKQYF. DNA for the CDR3: TGTGCCAGCAGTCCCTGGGACAGGGGGGAATTGAAGCAGTACTTC.

The gene calls are TRBV15 and TRBJ2-5; D assignment may be TRBD1 or TRBD2 (5 bases each). The CDR3 is 14 residues long. Germline assignment: CDR1 LNHNV and CDR2 YYDKDF (reference sequence). Trimming took 6 bases from V and 2 from J, leaving 13 bases between them. CDR3 in DNA: TGTGCCACCAGTTCCGGGGACCATCAAGAGACCCAGTACTTC. This codes for CATSSGDHQETQYF.

The chain recombines TRBV6-6 with TRBJ1-4, with a tentative D call TRBD1 (5 bases). There are 13 residues in the CDR3. Trimming stripped 0 bases from V and 13 bases from J, with 12 bases between. In germline, CDR1 is MNHNY, CDR2 SVGAGI (reference sequence). The CDR3 sequence is CASSYSPQGALFF. CDR3 coding DNA: TGTGCCAGCAGTTACTCTCCCCAGGGAGCACTGTTTTTT.

The rearrangement links TRBV12-3 or TRBV12-4 to TRBJ2-7; 10 nucleotides line up with TRBD1. V shed 5 bases, J shed 6 bases, and the junction held 10 bases outside the gene matches. The CDR3 spans 15 residues. The CDR3 bases are TGTGCCAGCAGTAAGGGAGGGACAGGGGACTTCGAGCAGTACTTC. It translates to CASSKGGTGDFEQYF.

This chain uses TRBV2 with TRBJ2-2; the match to TRBD1 covers 7 bases. CDR1 is SNHLY and CDR2 is FYNNEI in the germline V gene. CDR3 length equals 17 residues. With 10 bases clipped from V and 0 bases from J, the junction kept 14 bases outside the gene matches. DNA of the CDR3: TGTGCCACACGGGACAGCTCCCCCAAACCGAACACCGGGGAGCTGTTTTTT. As protein: CATRDSSPKPNTGELFF.

The V and J genes are TRBV20-1 and TRBJ1-2; D possibly corresponds to TRBD1 (5 bases). Germline values: CDR1 DFQATT, CDR2 SNEGSKA (reference sequence). The CDR3 spans 12 residues. V was pared by 6 bases and J by 3 bases, with 11 bases between. As DNA, the CDR3 is TGCAGTGCCATTCAGGGTGACTATGGCTACACCTTC. It is translated as CSAIQGDYGYTF.

The chain joins TRBV7-9 to TRBJ2-1; D is uncertain. Trimming shortened V by 6 bases and J by 10 bases, and 16 bases separated the two germline ends. CDR1 is SEHNR, CDR2 FQNEAQ, per germline (reference sequence). This CDR3 has 13 amino acids. CDR3: CASRPDAENEQFF. DNA of the CDR3: TGTGCCAGCAGACCCGACGCGGAGAACGAGCAGTTCTTC.

In its sample, this clonotype was seen many times. This chain links TRBV20-1 with TRBJ1-2, with D uncertain. CDR1 and CDR2 from the germline V gene are DFQATT and SNEGSKA (reference sequence). V was cut by 6 bases and J by 5 bases, with 13 bases left in between. The CDR3 is 12 amino acids. The CDR3 is CSATPGTYGYTF. The CDR3 coding sequence is TGCAGTGCAACCCCGGGAACTTATGGCTACACCTTC.

This chain links TRBV5-5 with TRBJ1-4, with 7 bases matching TRBD1. CDR1 is SGHKS, CDR2 YYEKEE, per germline (reference sequence). The CDR3 contains 14 residues. Trimming at V came to 7 bases and at J to 4 bases, leaving 7 bases not matched to a gene. CDR3 DNA: TGTGCCAGCTCCTGGGGGACAGTTAATGAAAAACTGTTTTTT. Translation gives CASSWGTVNEKLFF.

This clonotype turned up a few times. This chain joins TRBV11-2 and TRBJ1-3, with D unclear. The germline gives CDR1 SGHAT, CDR2 FQNNGV. The CDR3 is 12 residues long. Trimming removed 5 bases from V and 5 bases from J, with 7 bases in between. CDR3 sequence: CASSARRNTIYF. CDR3 coding DNA: TGTGCCAGCAGCGCTCGCCGAAACACCATATATTTT.

This clonotype was seen ten or more times. The chain links TRBV7-2 to TRBJ2-1; TRBD2 agrees at 7 bases. Germline V gene lookup returns CDR1 SGHTA and CDR2 FQGNSA. This CDR3 has 18 amino acids. The trim removed 1 base at V and 0 bases at J, leaving 9 bases unmatched. CDR3 nucleotides: TGTGCCAGCAGCTTAGAGGGGTCTAGCGGATACTCCTACAATGAGCAGTTCTTC. Translating gives CASSLEGSSGYSYNEQFF.

In this sample, this clonotype turned up a few times. The chain couples TRBV20-1 to TRBJ2-5; D tentatively reads TRBD1 or TRBD2 (5 bases each). Germline CDR1 reads DFQATT; CDR2 reads SNEGSKA (reference sequence). This CDR3 region has 12 residues. Trimming stripped 2 bases from V and 5 bases from J, with 9 bases between. The chain's CDR3 is CSARRGEETQYF. The CDR3 region has the DNA TGCAGTGCTAGAAGGGGAGAGGAGACCCAGTACTTC.

The V gene is TRBV4-2, the J gene TRBJ2-1; 7 bases line up with TRBD2. Trimming cost V 3 bases and J 4 bases; bases outside gene matches: 3. The CDR3 has 14 amino acids. Germline CDR1 reads LGHNA; CDR2 reads YNFKEQ. Here the CDR3 reads CASSQSGTYNEQFF. The CDR3 nucleotides are TGTGCCAGCAGCCAGAGCGGGACGTACAATGAGCAGTTCTTC.

The chain carries TRBV29-1 and TRBJ2-7; maybe TRBD2 (6 bases). The CDR3 sequence is 14 residues long. Trimming stripped 4 bases from V and 0 bases from J, with 13 bases between. Germline CDR1 SQVTM, CDR2 ANQGSEA. CDR3 nucleotide sequence: TGCAGCGTTGCCCGGGACGGGAGCTCCTACGAGCAGTACTTC. As protein: CSVARDGSSYEQYF.

In its sample, this clonotype was seen a few times. The chain joins TRBV10-3 to TRBJ1-1; D unresolved. The germline V gene encodes CDR1 ENHRY and CDR2 SYGVKD. This CDR3 has 13 residues. The V end was cut by 3 bases, the J end by 1 base, with 6 bases between. Here the CDR3 DNA reads TGTGCCATCAGTGATTATGGGAACACTGAAGCTTTCTTT. Amino acid sequence: CAISDYGNTEAFF.

This clonotype has more than one count but fewer than ten. This chain links TRBV12-3 or TRBV12-4 with TRBJ2-7; weak D call: TRBD1 (5 bases). Trimming cost V 5 bases and J 5 bases, with 13 bases left between them. This CDR3 has 13 amino acids. The CDR3 reads CASSVSGKHEQYF. The DNA for the CDR3 is TGTGCCAGCAGTGTTTCAGGGAAGCACGAGCAGTACTTC.

This clonotype was seen a single time. The V call is TRBV13, the J call TRBJ1-6; 8 bases agree with TRBD1. Germline V gives CDR1 PRHDT, CDR2 FYEKMQ (reference sequence). Trimming at V came to 6 bases and at J to 0 bases, leaving 4 bases not matched to a gene. The CDR3 length is 16 residues. In DNA, the CDR3 is TGTGCCAGCAGACGGGACAGGAGCTCCTATAATTCACCCCTCCACTTT. Protein product: CASRRDRSSYNSPLHF.

This clonotype appeared a few times. The gene calls are TRBV29-1 and TRBJ1-5; D is uncertain. Looked up from germline, CDR1 is SQVTM and CDR2 is ANQGSEA. V lost 7 bases to trimming and J lost 3 bases, with 10 bases between them. This CDR3 spans 12 amino acids. CDR3 sequence reads: CSAAGANQPQHF. The CDR3 DNA follows: TGCAGCGCTGCGGGAGCCAATCAGCCCCAGCATTTT.

This clonotype has only a few counts. This chain uses TRBV6-2 or TRBV6-3 with TRBJ1-5; D is uncertain. Germline V gene data show CDR1 as MNHEY and CDR2 as SVGEGT. The CDR3 totals 14 residues. V lost 6 bases and J lost 6, with 15 bases in between. The CDR3 DNA sequence: TGTGCCAGCAGAAGGCCACAGTCGGGTCAGCCCCAGCATTTT. It is translated as CASRRPQSGQPQHF.